The sample holds one count of the clone carrying this TCR beta chain. What it binds is unknown. This specimen comes from a study of cytomegalovirus exposure and HLA in healthy donors. Study results and caveats: Upon later analysis, TCR association rates were observed to vary by HLA locus, being highest for DRB1 and lowest for HLA-C.

60 Vbeta and 13 Jbeta primers were used in PCR. TCRdb's copy holds only in-frame clones and misses some; the assay was immunoSEQ multiplex PCR. The sample shows 160,000 or so clones, 82% of them seen only once. Nominal health characterized the donors when sampled, though unrecorded immune exposures were likely. Losses at the gene ends were 7 bases for V and 0 bases for J; bases not matched to a gene: 4. In germline, CDR1 is SQVTM, CDR2 ANQGSEA. The CDR3 is 13 amino acids. The chain employs TRBV29-1 and TRBJ1-1, with TRBD1 identical over 8 bases. The sequenced material came from PBMCs. The receptor was isolated from a woman aged 45-60 years in good health and CMV-seropositive. CDR3 sequence: CSGRTGMNTEAFF. CDR3 nucleotide sequence: TGCAGCGGGAGGACAGGGATGAACACTGAAGCTTTCTTT.